These 20 T cell receptor beta chains share one sample of origin, sequenced in a study of beta chain features in type 1 diabetes. Sequenced material consisted of expressed TCRB transcripts (all of the isolated RNA was reverse transcribed). Repertoires were generated with immunoSEQ multiplex PCR, while TCRdb's copy carries only in-frame clones and drops some. The sample has some 200,000 clones, about a tenth seen once; the top ten hold 1% to 1.5%. The sample comprised central memory CD4+ T cells from blood. These receptors originate from a man between 18 and 35 years old in good health.

The sample holds a few counts of this clone. The chain joins TRBV7-9 to TRBJ2-7; possible D gene TRBD2, 6 bases. The germline V gene encodes CDR1 SEHNR and CDR2 FQNEAQ (reference sequence). V gave up 7 bases and J gave up 7 bases, with 14 bases separating them. The CDR3 sequence is 12 residues long. Written as DNA, the CDR3 is TGTGCCAGCACCACGGGAGTTGGGGAGCAGTACTTC. Its translation: CASTTGVGEQYF.

The chain recombines TRBV4-3 with TRBJ2-3, with 12 nucleotides matching TRBD2. Per the germline V gene, CDR1 is LGHNA and CDR2 is YSLEER. This CDR3 is 19 amino acids long. V shed 3 bases, J shed 3 bases, and the junction held 13 bases outside the gene matches. The CDR3 sequence is CASSQGLAGGPKGTDTQYF. The CDR3 nucleotides read TGCGCCAGCAGCCAGGGGCTAGCGGGAGGGCCGAAAGGGACAGATACGCAGTATTTT.

This clone was seen only a few times. This sequence joins TRBV28 and TRBJ2-3, with 16 bases that match TRBD2. Per germline, CDR1 MDHEN and CDR2 SYDVKM. The V gene end was trimmed by 7 bases and the J gene end by 3 bases; junction bases not matched to a gene: 13. The CDR3 has 19 amino acids. CDR3 nucleotide sequence: TGTGCCAGCACCATCCCCATCGGGACTAGCGGGAGGGGGACAGATACGCAGTATTTT. Residues: CASTIPIGTSGRGTDTQYF.

As regards this clone: Other nucleotide sequences from this sample produce the same CDR3. The V call is TRBV5-1, the J call TRBJ2-5, with D possibly matching TRBD2 (5 bases). CDR3 length equals 13 residues. The germline gives CDR1 SGHRS, CDR2 YFSETQ. Trimming pared 0 bases from V and 2 bases from J, leaving 5 bases between. The CDR3 DNA follows: TGCGCCAGCAGCTTGGGAGGGCAAGAGACCCAGTACTTC. Translated, it gives CASSLGGQETQYF.

V gene TRBV6-6 combines with J gene TRBJ1-3, with 7 bases lining up with TRBD1. The germline V gene encodes CDR1 MNHNY and CDR2 SVGAGI (reference sequence). This CDR3 has 15 amino acids. V lost 6 bases, J lost 0 bases, and 5 bases stayed unmatched. CDR3 nucleotide sequence: TGTGCCAGCAGCCGCAACAGGGGCTCTGGAAACACCATATATTTT. It encodes CASSRNRGSGNTIYF.

This clone appeared a few times. V usage is TRBV18 and J usage is TRBJ1-2, with 10 positions matching TRBD1. Germline assignment: CDR1 KGHSH and CDR2 LQKENI. After removal of 3 bases from V and 4 bases from J, the junction contained 5 bases not matched to a gene. The CDR3 spans 15 residues. The CDR3, as DNA: TGTGCCAGCTCACCCGGACAGGGGGGCCTCTATGGCTACACCTTC. Amino acids: CASSPGQGGLYGYTF.

This clone was counted only a few times. A far larger clone is off by one base, so a read error is likely. Different DNA sequences within this sample yield the same CDR3. This chain links TRBV2 with TRBJ2-3; possibly TRBD1 or TRBD2 for D (5 bases each). Germline V gives CDR1 SNHLY, CDR2 FYNNEI. The CDR3 spans 14 residues. The ends were cut back, 8 bases at V and 3 bases at J, with 15 bases in the middle. CDR3 sequence reads: CASSDQGGTDTQYF. The CDR3 DNA reads as TGTGCCAGCTCTGACCAGGGCGGGACAGATACGCAGTATTTT.

This clone was recorded once. The chain links TRBV9 to TRBJ2-5; D is ambiguous. With 4 bases removed from V and 1 base from J, the gap between germline ends came to 11 bases. Germline assignment: CDR1 SGDLS and CDR2 YYNGEE. The CDR3 has 14 amino acids. The CDR3 DNA reads as TGTGCCAGCAGCAAGGGCCTAATCCAAGAGACCCAGTACTTC. Translating gives CASSKGLIQETQYF.

V gene TRBV14 combines with J gene TRBJ2-5; D is perhaps TRBD2 (5 bases). V was trimmed by 1 base and J by 4 bases, leaving 16 bases between them. The CDR3 sequence is 16 residues long. Germline CDR1 and CDR2: SGHDN and FVKESK. The CDR3 spells CASSQVRGQGRETQYF. DNA for the CDR3: TGTGCCAGCAGCCAAGTCCGAGGGCAAGGGAGAGAGACCCAGTACTTC.

There are a few counts of this clone. The chain links TRBV5-1 to TRBJ2-4, with D perhaps given as TRBD1 or TRBD2 (5 bases each). Germline CDR1 is SGHRS and CDR2 is YFSETQ. This CDR3 is 13 amino acids long. V lost 7 bases, J lost 6 bases, and 14 bases lay in between. CDR3 region: CASRPSQGNIQYF. The CDR3 nucleotides are TGCGCCAGCCGTCCTAGCCAGGGAAACATTCAGTACTTC.

The chain has TRBV6-5 and TRBJ1-2; maybe TRBD1 (5 bases). Germline V gene sequence: CDR1 MNHEY, CDR2 SVGAGI. The CDR3 runs 12 residues. Trimming stripped 6 bases from V and 4 bases from J, with 9 bases between. The CDR3 sequence is CASRTDIYGYTF. The CDR3 coding sequence is TGTGCCAGCAGGACAGACATCTATGGCTACACCTTC.

This clone was seen only a few times. This chain links TRBV14 with TRBJ2-5; the D call may be TRBD1 or TRBD2 (6 bases each). CDR3 size: 13 residues. Germline CDR1 SGHDN, CDR2 FVKESK. V lost 4 bases and J lost 4, with 10 bases in between. The CDR3 is CASSLWGAETQYF. For the CDR3, the DNA is TGTGCCAGCAGCCTCTGGGGGGCAGAGACCCAGTACTTC. Supplemented by reference TRBV14 and TRBJ2-5, the full variable domain reads EAGVTQFPSHSVIEKGQTVTLRCDPISGHDNLYWYRRVMGKEIKFLLHFVKESKQDESGMPNNRFLAERTGGTYSTLKVQPAELEDSGVYFCASSLWGAETQYFGPGTRLLVL.

The CDR3 DNA is TGTGCCAGCAGCTTAGTGAGACTAGCGGTCTACAATGAGCAGTTCTTC. Translation: CASSLVRLAVYNEQFF. This chain connects TRBV7-9 to TRBJ2-1, with TRBD2 matching over 9 bases. The germline V gene encodes CDR1 SEHNR and CDR2 FQNEAQ (reference sequence). The V and J ends lost 1 base and 3 bases, in that order; junction bases with no gene match: 4. The CDR3 consists of 16 residues. The full variable domain, in which reference TRBV7-9 and TRBJ2-1 provide the parts outside the CDR3, is DTGVSQNPRHKITKRGQNVTFRCDPISEHNRLYWYRQTLGQGPEFLTYFQNEAQLEKSRLLSDRFSAERPKGSFSTLEIQRTEQGDSAMYLCASSLVRLAVYNEQFFGPGTRLTVL.

The CDR3 DNA reads as TGTGCCTGGAGTGTGGGGGGGTCCGCTGAAGCTTTCTTT. Its protein is CAWSVGGSAEAFF. The chain recombines TRBV30 with TRBJ1-1; D might be TRBD1 (5 bases). CDR3 size: 13 residues. V was clipped by 0 bases and J by 6 bases, with 11 bases between them. Per the germline V gene, CDR1 is GTSNPN and CDR2 is SVGIG (reference sequence).

The CDR3 DNA follows: TGTGCCAGCAGCTTATTACCCAACGACAGGGGTGTTGAGCAGTTCTTC. This sequence encodes CASSLLPNDRGVEQFF. This sequence joins TRBV7-2 and TRBJ2-1; TRBD1 matches at 8 bases. This CDR3 region has 16 residues. Germline V CDR1 and CDR2: SGHTA, FQGNSA. V shed 2 bases and J 9 bases; nucleotides not matched to a gene: 12.

This clone has only a few counts. The chain joins TRBV4-1 to TRBJ2-6, with D possibly being TRBD1 (5 bases). Trimming removed 5 bases at V and 0 bases at J, with 14 bases between. This CDR3 contains 17 residues. CDR1 and CDR2 (germline): MGHRA, YSYEKL. As DNA, the CDR3 is TGCGCCAGCAGCAAAGGGGTTCAGGGCTCTGGGGCCAACGTCCTGACTTTC. It codes for CASSKGVQGSGANVLTF.

The rearrangement links TRBV29-1 to TRBJ2-7; D gene uncertain. The CDR3 is 16 amino acids. Germline loops: CDR1 SQVTM, CDR2 ANQGSEA. Trimming removed 5 bases from V and 3 bases from J, with 23 bases in between. CDR3 sequence (DNA): TGCAGCGTTACATCATCTCCTTACGGACCCGACTACGAGCAGTACTTC. Translation gives CSVTSSPYGPDYEQYF.

The CDR3 nucleotides read TGTGCCAGCAGCCATATCATTTCCTCTGGAAACACCATATATTTT. It specifies CASSHIISSGNTIYF. The chain links TRBV7-9 to TRBJ1-3; D not resolved. CDR3 size: 15 residues. Looked up from germline, CDR1 is SEHNR and CDR2 is FQNEAQ (reference sequence). Trimming stripped 5 bases from V and 0 bases from J, with 11 bases between.

About this clone itself: One base away lies a much larger clone, so this may be a sequencing read error. This chain uses TRBV28 with TRBJ2-7; 10 nucleotides align to TRBD1. The CDR3 loop spans 15 amino acids. V lost 5 bases and J lost 5; bases outside the gene matches: 9. Germline V lookup: CDR1 MDHEN, CDR2 SYDVKM. CDR3 residues: CASSTTGTGVHEQYF. As DNA, the CDR3 is TGTGCCAGCAGTACGACCGGGACAGGGGTCCACGAGCAGTACTTC.

This clone was recorded many times. This chain links TRBV10-3 with TRBJ2-3, with unresolved D. Trimming cost V 3 bases and J 0 bases, with 16 bases left between them. The CDR3 contains 17 residues. Germline CDR1 is ENHRY and CDR2 is SYGVKD. The chain's CDR3 is CAISEHDLIASTDTQYF. The CDR3 bases are TGTGCCATCAGTGAACACGACCTTATAGCAAGCACAGATACGCAGTATTTT.